The rows below give T cell receptor beta chains drawn from one sample of a study of blood T cell repertoires in COVID-19. The assay was immunoSEQ multiplex PCR, and TCRdb's table has in-frame clones only and misses some. The table lists more than 95,000 clones, over 70% of them singletons. Material: peripheral blood. All receptors come from a man aged 50-59 years with acute or convalescent COVID-19. CDR3s include the opening cysteine and the closing phenylalanine or tryptophan. A D gene is named only where the DNA matches it firmly. Clone size is not always given. Where it is, it says once, few, many or a class for expanded clones.

CDR3,DNA,J,V,D,size
CASSQDGLAGNEQFF,TGTGCCAGCAGCCAAGATGGACTAGCGGGCAATGAGCAGTTCTTC,TRBJ2-1,TRBV3-1/TRBV3-2,TRBD2,.
CASSYSSVNNEQFF,TGTGCCAGCAGTTACTCGAGTGTTAACAATGAGCAGTTCTTC,TRBJ2-1,TRBV6-5,.,.
CASSQEGQRDEKLFF,TGCGCCAGCAGCCAAGAGGGACAGCGAGATGAAAAACTGTTTTTT,TRBJ1-4,TRBV4-1,TRBD1,.
CASSDRVGASYEQYF,TGTGCCAGCAGCGACAGGGTAGGGGCCTCCTACGAGCAGTACTTC,TRBJ2-7,TRBV6-2/TRBV6-3,TRBD1,.
CASSVVGGPEEQYF,TGCGCCAGCAGTGTCGTGGGAGGGCCGGAAGAGCAGTACTTC,TRBJ2-7,TRBV10-2,TRBD2,.
CASSDSSSATGGRTDTQYF,TGTGCCAGCAGTGACTCGTCGTCCGCAACAGGGGGAAGAACAGATACGCAGTATTTT,TRBJ2-3,TRBV6-4,TRBD1,.
CATSAGGSNQPQHF,TGTGCCACCAGTGCCGGGGGGAGCAATCAGCCCCAGCATTTT,TRBJ1-5,TRBV24-1,.,.
CASSWDRGQETQYF,TGTGCCAGCAGTTGGGACAGGGGTCAAGAGACCCAGTACTTC,TRBJ2-5,TRBV6-6,TRBD1,.
CASSRIPPGQGAGYTEAFF,TGTGCCAGCAGTCGGATCCCCCCGGGACAGGGGGCAGGGTACACTGAAGCTTTCTTT,TRBJ1-1,TRBV6-6,TRBD1,.
CASSSQRVGYEQYF,TGTGCCAGCAGCTCTCAGCGGGTGGGGTACGAGCAGTACTTC,TRBJ2-7,TRBV7-2,.,.
CASSGTGGNSPLHF,TGTGCCAGCAGCGGGACAGGGGGTAATTCACCCCTCCACTTT,TRBJ1-6,TRBV9,TRBD1,.
CASSFREITDTQYF,TGTGCCAGCAGTTTTCGGGAGATCACAGATACGCAGTATTTT,TRBJ2-3,TRBV2,.,.
CASSTSGTRHYEQYF,TGTGCCAGCAGCACCTCCGGGACTAGGCACTACGAGCAGTACTTC,TRBJ2-7,TRBV21-1,.,.
CATSDPRDRGVTGELFF,TGTGCCACCAGTGATCCCAGGGACAGGGGTGTCACCGGGGAGCTGTTTTTT,TRBJ2-2,TRBV24-1,TRBD1,.
CAWSVQRTVGSQPQHF,TGTGCCTGGAGTGTACAAAGGACAGTAGGGAGTCAGCCCCAGCATTTT,TRBJ1-5,TRBV30,.,medium-sized
CASSQIGGEMNTEAFF,TGCGCCAGCAGTCAAATAGGGGGCGAGATGAACACTGAAGCTTTCTTT,TRBJ1-1,TRBV23-1,TRBD1,.
CASSLGQVSNTEAFF,TGTGCCAGCAGCTTAGGACAGGTCTCGAACACTGAAGCTTTCTTT,TRBJ1-1,TRBV7-9,.,.
CASSIDRGDEQYF,TGTGCCAGTAGTATAGACAGGGGGGACGAGCAGTACTTC,TRBJ2-7,TRBV19,.,.
CASSRRGDTGELFF,TGTGCCAGCAGTCGGCGGGGGGACACCGGGGAGCTGTTTTTT,TRBJ2-2,TRBV6-5,TRBD2,once
CASSIYRAISGNTIYF,TGTGCCAGTAGTATTTACAGGGCGATCTCTGGAAACACCATATATTTT,TRBJ1-3,TRBV19,.,.
CASSAGPTSYEQYF,TGTGCCAGTAGTGCAGGTCCAACCTCCTACGAGCAGTACTTC,TRBJ2-7,TRBV19,.,.
CAWTARYNEQFF,TGTGCCTGGACAGCCAGGTACAATGAGCAGTTCTTC,TRBJ2-1,TRBV30,.,.
CASRGGKGTDTQYF,TGCGCCAGCAGGGGCGGGAAGGGCACAGATACGCAGTATTTT,TRBJ2-3,TRBV5-1,.,.
CASSESFSGNSPLYEQYF,TGTGCCAGCAGTGAATCATTTAGCGGAAACTCACCCCTCTACGAGCAGTACTTC,TRBJ2-7,TRBV25-1,.,.
CASSEGTTVMYEQYF,TGTGCCAGCAGTGAAGGGACTACCGTTATGTACGAGCAGTACTTC,TRBJ2-7,TRBV6-1,.,few
CASSQDGTSGYEQYF,TGCGCCAGCAGCCAAGATGGGACTAGCGGATACGAGCAGTACTTC,TRBJ2-7,TRBV4-1,TRBD2,.
CAWTSSSYYGYTF,TGTGCCTGGACCTCTTCGAGTTACTATGGCTACACCTTC,TRBJ1-2,TRBV30,.,.
CASSPRGTANTEAFF,TGTGCCAGCAGCCCCCGTGGGACTGCGAACACTGAAGCTTTCTTT,TRBJ1-1,TRBV3-1/TRBV3-2,.,once
CASGLGTGNEQFF,TGTGCTAGTGGCCTCGGGACAGGGAATGAGCAGTTCTTC,TRBJ2-1,TRBV12-5,TRBD1,.
CASSPIGTGAPYEQYF,TGTGCCAGCTCACCCATAGGGACAGGTGCCCCCTACGAGCAGTACTTC,TRBJ2-7,TRBV18,TRBD1,.
CASSDPGQGTEAFF,TGTGCCAGCAGTGACCCGGGACAGGGCACTGAAGCTTTCTTT,TRBJ1-1,TRBV6-1,TRBD1,.
CASSNTGGYEQYF,TGTGCCAGTAGTAACACAGGGGGCTACGAGCAGTACTTC,TRBJ2-7,TRBV19,TRBD1,.
CASSSTAGTLNTGELFF,TGTGCCAGCAGCTCGACGGCCGGGACTTTGAACACCGGGGAGCTGTTTTTT,TRBJ2-2,TRBV3-1/TRBV3-2,.,.
CASRDSGQGISGANVLTF,TGTGCCAGCCGGGACTCCGGACAGGGCATCTCTGGGGCCAACGTCCTGACTTTC,TRBJ2-6,TRBV2,TRBD1,.
CASSPPGRETQYF,TGTGCCAGCAGCCCCCCGGGGAGAGAGACCCAGTACTTC,TRBJ2-5,TRBV11-3,.,few
CASSITSTDTQYF,TGTGCCAGCTCGATCACTAGCACAGATACGCAGTATTTT,TRBJ2-3,TRBV18,.,.
CASRLAGGYQETQYF,TGTGCCAGCAGGCTAGCGGGAGGTTACCAAGAGACCCAGTACTTC,TRBJ2-5,TRBV6-5,TRBD2,.
CASSVGHPEQFF,TGTGCCAGCAGCGTGGGACACCCTGAGCAGTTCTTC,TRBJ2-1,TRBV5-6,.,.
CAISESETDTQYF,TGTGCCATCAGTGAGTCGGAGACAGATACGCAGTATTTT,TRBJ2-3,TRBV10-3,.,.
CSVAGTAQETQYF,TGCAGCGTTGCCGGGACAGCCCAAGAGACCCAGTACTTC,TRBJ2-5,TRBV29-1,TRBD1,.
CAWSGGVNYGYTF,TGTGCCTGGAGTGGTGGAGTCAACTATGGCTACACCTTC,TRBJ1-2,TRBV30,.,.
CASSGGGRITGELFF,TGTGCCAGCAGTGGCGGCGGGAGGATCACCGGGGAGCTGTTTTTT,TRBJ2-2,TRBV28,TRBD2,.